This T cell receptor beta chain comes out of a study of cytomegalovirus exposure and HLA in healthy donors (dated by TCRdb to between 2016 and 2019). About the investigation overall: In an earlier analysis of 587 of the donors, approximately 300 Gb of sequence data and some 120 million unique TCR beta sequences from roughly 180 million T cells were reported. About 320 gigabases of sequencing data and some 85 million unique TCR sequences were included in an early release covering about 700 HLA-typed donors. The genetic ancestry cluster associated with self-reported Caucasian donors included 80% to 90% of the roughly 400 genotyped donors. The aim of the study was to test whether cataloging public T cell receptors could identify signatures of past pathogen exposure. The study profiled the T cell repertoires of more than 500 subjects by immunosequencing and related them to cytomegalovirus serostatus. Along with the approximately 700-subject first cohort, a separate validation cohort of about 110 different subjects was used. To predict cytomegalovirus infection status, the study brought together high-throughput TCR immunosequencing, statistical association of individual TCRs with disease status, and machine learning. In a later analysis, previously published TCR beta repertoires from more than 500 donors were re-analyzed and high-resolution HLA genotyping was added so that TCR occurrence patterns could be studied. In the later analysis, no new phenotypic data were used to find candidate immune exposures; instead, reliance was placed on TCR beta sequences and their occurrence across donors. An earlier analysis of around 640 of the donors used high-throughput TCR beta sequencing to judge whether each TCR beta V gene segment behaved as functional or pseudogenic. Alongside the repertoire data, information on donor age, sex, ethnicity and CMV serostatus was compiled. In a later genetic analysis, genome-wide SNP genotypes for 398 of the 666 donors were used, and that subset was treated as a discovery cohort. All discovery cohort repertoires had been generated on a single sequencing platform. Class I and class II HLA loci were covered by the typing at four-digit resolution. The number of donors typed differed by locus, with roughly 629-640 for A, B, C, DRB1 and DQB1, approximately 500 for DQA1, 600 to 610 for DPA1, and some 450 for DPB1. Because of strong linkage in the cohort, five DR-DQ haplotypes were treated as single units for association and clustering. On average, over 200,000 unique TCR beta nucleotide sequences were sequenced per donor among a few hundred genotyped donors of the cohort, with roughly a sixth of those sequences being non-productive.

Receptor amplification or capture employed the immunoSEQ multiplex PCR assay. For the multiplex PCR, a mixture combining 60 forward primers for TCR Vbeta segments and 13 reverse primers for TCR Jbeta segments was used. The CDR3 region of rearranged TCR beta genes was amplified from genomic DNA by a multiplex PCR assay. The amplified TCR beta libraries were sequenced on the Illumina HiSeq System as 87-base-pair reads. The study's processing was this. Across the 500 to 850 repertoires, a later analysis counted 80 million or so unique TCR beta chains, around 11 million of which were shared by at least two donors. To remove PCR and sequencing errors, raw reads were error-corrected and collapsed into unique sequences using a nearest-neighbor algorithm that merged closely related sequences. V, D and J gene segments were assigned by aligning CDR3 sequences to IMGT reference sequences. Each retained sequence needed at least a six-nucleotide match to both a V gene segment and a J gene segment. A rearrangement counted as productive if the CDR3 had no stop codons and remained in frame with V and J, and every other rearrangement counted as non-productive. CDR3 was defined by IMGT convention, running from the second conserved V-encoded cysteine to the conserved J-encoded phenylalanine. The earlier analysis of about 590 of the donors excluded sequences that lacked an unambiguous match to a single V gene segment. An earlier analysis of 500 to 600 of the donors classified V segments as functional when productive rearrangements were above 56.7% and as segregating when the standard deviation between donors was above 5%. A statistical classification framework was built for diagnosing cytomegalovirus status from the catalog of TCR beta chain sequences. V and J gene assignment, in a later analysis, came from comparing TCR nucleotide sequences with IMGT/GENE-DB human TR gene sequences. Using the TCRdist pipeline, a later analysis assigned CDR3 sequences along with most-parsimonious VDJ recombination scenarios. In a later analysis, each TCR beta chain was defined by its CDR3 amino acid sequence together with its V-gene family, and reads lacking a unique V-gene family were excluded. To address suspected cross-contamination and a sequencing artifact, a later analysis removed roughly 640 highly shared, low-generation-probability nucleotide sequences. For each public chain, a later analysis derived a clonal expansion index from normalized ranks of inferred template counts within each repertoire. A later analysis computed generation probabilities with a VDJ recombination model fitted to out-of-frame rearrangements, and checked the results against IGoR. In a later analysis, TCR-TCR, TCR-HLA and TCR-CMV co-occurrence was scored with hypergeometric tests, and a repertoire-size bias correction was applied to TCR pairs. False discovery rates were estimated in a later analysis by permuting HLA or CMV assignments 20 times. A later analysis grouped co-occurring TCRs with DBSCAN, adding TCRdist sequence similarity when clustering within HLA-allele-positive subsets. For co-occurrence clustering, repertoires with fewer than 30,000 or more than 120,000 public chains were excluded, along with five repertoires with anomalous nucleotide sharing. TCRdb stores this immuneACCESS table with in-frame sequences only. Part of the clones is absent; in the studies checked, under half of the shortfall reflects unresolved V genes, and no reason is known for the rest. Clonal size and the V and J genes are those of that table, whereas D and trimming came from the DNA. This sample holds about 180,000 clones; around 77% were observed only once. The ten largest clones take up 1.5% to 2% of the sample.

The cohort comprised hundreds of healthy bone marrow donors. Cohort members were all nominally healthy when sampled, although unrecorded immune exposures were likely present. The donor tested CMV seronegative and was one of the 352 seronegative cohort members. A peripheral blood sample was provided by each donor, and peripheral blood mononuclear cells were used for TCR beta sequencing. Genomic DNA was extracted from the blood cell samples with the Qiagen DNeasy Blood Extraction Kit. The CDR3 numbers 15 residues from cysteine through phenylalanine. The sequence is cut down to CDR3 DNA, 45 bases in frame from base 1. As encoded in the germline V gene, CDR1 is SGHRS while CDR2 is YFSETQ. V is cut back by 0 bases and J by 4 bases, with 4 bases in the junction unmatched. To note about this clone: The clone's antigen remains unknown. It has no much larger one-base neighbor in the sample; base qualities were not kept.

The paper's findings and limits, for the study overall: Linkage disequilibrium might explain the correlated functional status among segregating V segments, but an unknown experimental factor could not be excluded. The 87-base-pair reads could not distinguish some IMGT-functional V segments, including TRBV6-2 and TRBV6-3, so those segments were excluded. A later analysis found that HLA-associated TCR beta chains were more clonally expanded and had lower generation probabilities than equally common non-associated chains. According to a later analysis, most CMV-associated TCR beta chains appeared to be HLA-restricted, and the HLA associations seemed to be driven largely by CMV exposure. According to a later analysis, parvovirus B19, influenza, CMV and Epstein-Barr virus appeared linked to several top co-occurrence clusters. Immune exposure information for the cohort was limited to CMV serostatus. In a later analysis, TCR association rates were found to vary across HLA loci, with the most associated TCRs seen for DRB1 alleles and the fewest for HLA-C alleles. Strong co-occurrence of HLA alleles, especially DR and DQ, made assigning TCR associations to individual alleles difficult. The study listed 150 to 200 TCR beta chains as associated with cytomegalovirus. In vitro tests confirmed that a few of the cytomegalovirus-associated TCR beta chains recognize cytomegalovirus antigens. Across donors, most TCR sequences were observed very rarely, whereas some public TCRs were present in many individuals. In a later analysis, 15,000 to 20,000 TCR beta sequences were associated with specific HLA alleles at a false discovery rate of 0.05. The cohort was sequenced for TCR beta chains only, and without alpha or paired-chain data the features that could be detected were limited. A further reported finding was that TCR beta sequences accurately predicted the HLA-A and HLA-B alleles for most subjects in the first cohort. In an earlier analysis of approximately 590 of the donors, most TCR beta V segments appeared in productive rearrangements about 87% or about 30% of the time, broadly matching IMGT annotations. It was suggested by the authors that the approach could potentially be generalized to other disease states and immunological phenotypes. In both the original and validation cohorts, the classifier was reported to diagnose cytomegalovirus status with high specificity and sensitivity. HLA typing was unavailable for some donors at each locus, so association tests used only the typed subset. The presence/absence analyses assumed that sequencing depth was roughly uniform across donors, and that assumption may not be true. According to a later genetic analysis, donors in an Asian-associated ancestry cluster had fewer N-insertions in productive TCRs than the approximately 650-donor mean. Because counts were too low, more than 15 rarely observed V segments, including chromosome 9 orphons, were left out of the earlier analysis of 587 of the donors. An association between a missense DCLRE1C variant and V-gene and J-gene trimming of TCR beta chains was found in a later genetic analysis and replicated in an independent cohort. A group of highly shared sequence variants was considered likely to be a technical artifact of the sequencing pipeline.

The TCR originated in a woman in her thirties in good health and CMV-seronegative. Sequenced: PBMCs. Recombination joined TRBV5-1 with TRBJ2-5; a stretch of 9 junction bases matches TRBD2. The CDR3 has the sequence CASSLGLAGPETQYF. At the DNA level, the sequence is TGCGCCAGCAGCTTGGGCCTAGCGGGACCAGAGACCCAGTACTTC.